These T cell receptor beta chains were read from a single sample in a study of Ad26.COV2.S vaccination and SARS-CoV-2 variants. Data came from immunoSEQ multiplex PCR; TCRdb stores just in-frame clones and leaves some out. This table holds 300,000 to 400,000 clones, around nine tenths found once. Here the sequenced sample was peripheral blood, taken in a trial of Ad26.COV2.S vaccine versus placebo. Every receptor here comes from a person aged 18 to 65 who received the Ad26.COV2.S COVID-19 vaccine or a placebo. The CDR3 runs from the conserved cysteine through the conserved F or W. A D gene is named only where the DNA matches it firmly. Size tells how often a clone was seen (once, few, many) or the class of an expanded clone, and some rows leave it out.

TRBV19	.	TRBJ2-1	.	TGTGCCAGTAGAGGACAGAGCACCTTCTCCTACAATGAGCAGTTCTTC	CASRGQSTFSYNEQFF
TRBV11-2	.	TRBJ2-1	TRBD2	TGTGCCAGCGGGACCAGCGGGGGGGCAGTGAACAATGAGCAGTTCTTC	CASGTSGGAVNNEQFF
TRBV7-2	few	TRBJ1-6	.	TGTGCCAGCAGCTTATCCCCCAGGGGTAATTCACCCCTCCACTTT	CASSLSPRGNSPLHF
TRBV7-8	.	TRBJ2-7	.	TGTGCCAGCAGCTTAGCGGACGACCCCGTCGGCTCCTACGAGCAGTACTTC	CASSLADDPVGSYEQYF
TRBV30	.	TRBJ2-1	.	TGTGCCTGGAGTGCCCCGCGGAGCTCCTACAATGAGCAGTTCTTC	CAWSAPRSSYNEQFF
TRBV29-1	.	TRBJ2-5	TRBD1	TGCAGCGTGGCATACAGGGGATCGGAGACCCAGTACTTC	CSVAYRGSETQYF
TRBV7-8	once	TRBJ2-5	.	TGTGCCAGCAGCCAGGGACTCCAAGAGACCCAGTACTTC	CASSQGLQETQYF
TRBV5-4	.	TRBJ2-3	.	TGTGCCAGCAGCTCGGCAGGCACAGATACGCAGTATTTT	CASSSAGTDTQYF
TRBV21-1	.	TRBJ1-1	.	TGTGCCAGCAGCAAACTGTGTTCGGGGGTGAACACTGAAGCTTTCTTT	CASSKLCSGVNTEAFF
TRBV9	.	TRBJ2-7	TRBD2	TGTGCCAGCAGCGTGACTAGCTTTGGGGACGACGAGCAGTACTTC	CASSVTSFGDDEQYF
TRBV30	.	TRBJ1-1	.	TGTGCCTGGAGTCAGGCGGAGAACACTGAAGCTTTCTTT	CAWSQAENTEAFF
TRBV5-1	.	TRBJ2-5	.	TGCGCCAGCAGCTTGGCACCGGGGGAAGAGACCCAGTACTTC	CASSLAPGEETQYF
TRBV18	.	TRBJ2-1	TRBD2	TGTGCCAGCTCACTTGGGACTAGCGGGAGACGAGAGCAGTTCTTC	CASSLGTSGRREQFF
TRBV7-9	.	TRBJ2-1	TRBD2	TGTGCCAGCAGCTTACCGGGAGGATCCTACAATGAGCAGTTCTTC	CASSLPGGSYNEQFF
TRBV6-5	few	TRBJ1-3	.	TGTGCCAGCAGTTACTCGGAGGTTGGAAACACCATATATTTT	CASSYSEVGNTIYF
TRBV6-4	.	TRBJ1-6	.	TGTGCCAGCAGTGACCGGGAAAATAATTCACCCCTCCACTTT	CASSDRENNSPLHF
TRBV28	.	TRBJ2-7	TRBD1	TGTGCCAGCAGTTTGAGGTCGGACAGGCCCTACGAGCAGTACTTC	CASSLRSDRPYEQYF
TRBV7-9	.	TRBJ1-2	TRBD1	TGTGCCAGCAGCTTAGCAGATACAGGGGGCAGAGGCTACACCTTC	CASSLADTGGRGYTF
TRBV7-8	.	TRBJ1-2	TRBD1	TGTGCCAGCAGCCGGGACAGAAAAAACTATGGCTACACCTTC	CASSRDRKNYGYTF
TRBV6-5	once	TRBJ1-6	.	TGTGCCAGCTCCGCACAGATCTATAATTCACCCCTCCACTTT	CASSAQIYNSPLHF
TRBV20-1	.	TRBJ2-3	.	TGCAGTGCTAGTTTCGGGACCGCTACAGATACGCAGTATTTT	CSASFGTATDTQYF
TRBV11-1	.	TRBJ1-1	.	TGTGCCAGCAGCCAGGACCTCATGAACACTGAAGCTTTCTTT	CASSQDLMNTEAFF
TRBV5-5	.	TRBJ2-5	.	TGTGCCAGCAGCGACAGGGAGACCCAGTACTTC	CASSDRETQYF
TRBV2	once	TRBJ2-3	.	TGTGCCAGCGAGGGGAGTCTCGATCACCGCACAGATACGCAGTATTTT	CASEGSLDHRTDTQYF
TRBV30	.	TRBJ1-3	TRBD1	TGTGCCTGGAGTCCGGGAGGGGGCTCCGGAAACACCATATATTTT	CAWSPGGGSGNTIYF
TRBV5-1	.	TRBJ2-3	TRBD2	TGCGCCAGCAGCTTGGGTAGCGGGGCCCTCACAGATACGCAGTATTTT	CASSLGSGALTDTQYF
TRBV28	.	TRBJ2-1	.	TGTGCCAGCAGTCCCCCGGACAGTTACAATGAGCAGTTCTTC	CASSPPDSYNEQFF
TRBV19	.	TRBJ2-2	.	TGTGCCAGTAGTAACGCCGGGGAGCTGTTTTTT	CASSNAGELFF
TRBV15	once	TRBJ2-3	.	TGTGCCACCAGCAGGTTCCCAGGGGTGGGGACAGATACGCAGTATTTT	CATSRFPGVGTDTQYF
TRBV7-8	.	TRBJ2-1	TRBD2	TGTGCCAGCAGCTTACTAGGACTAGCGGGGTACAATGAGCAGTTCTTC	CASSLLGLAGYNEQFF
TRBV11-2	.	TRBJ2-7	TRBD1	TGTGCCAGCAGCTTAGCGGGACAGGGGTCCTACGAGCAGTACTTC	CASSLAGQGSYEQYF
TRBV27	.	TRBJ2-3	TRBD1	TGTGCCAGCAGTGCCCTAAGGGACAGCCGAGATACGCAGTATTTT	CASSALRDSRDTQYF
TRBV9	.	TRBJ1-6	TRBD1	TGTGCCAGCAGCCCTTTCGGGACAGATTCACCCCTCCACTTT	CASSPFGTDSPLHF
TRBV6-5	.	TRBJ1-2	.	TGTGCCAGCACCGAAATCAGGGAAGTCCCTGGCTACACCTTC	CASTEIREVPGYTF
TRBV30	.	TRBJ2-7	.	TGTGCCTGGAGTCTTACTAGGGAGGTGTACTTC	CAWSLTREVYF
TRBV28	.	TRBJ2-1	.	TGTGCCAGCAAAGGGAGCAGCTCCTACAATGAGCAGTTCTTC	CASKGSSSYNEQFF
TRBV28	.	TRBJ2-7	.	TGTGCCAGCAGTTTTGTAGGGAGGACCCACCTTCAATACGAGCAGTACTTC	CASSFVGRTHLQYEQYF
TRBV5-1	.	TRBJ1-2	TRBD1	TGCGCCAGCAGCGACAGGGGATACTATGGCTACACCTTC	CASSDRGYYGYTF
TRBV6-4	once	TRBJ2-2	.	TGTGCCAGCAGCACGAGCTCGAACACCGGGGAGCTGTTTTTT	CASSTSSNTGELFF
TRBV30	.	TRBJ1-5	.	TGTGCCTGGAGTTTAACAGCGTATAGCAATCAGCCCCAGCATTTT	CAWSLTAYSNQPQHF
TRBV27	.	TRBJ2-1	.	TGTGCCAGCAGTTTTCAGGGGTACAATGAGCAGTTCTTC	CASSFQGYNEQFF
TRBV5-4	.	TRBJ2-7	TRBD1	TGTGCCAGCAGCAAGGACAGGGCGGCCTCCGAGCAGTACTTC	CASSKDRAASEQYF
TRBV7-8	.	TRBJ1-5	.	TGTGCCAGCAGCCTCCCCGCCCCCGGGGAAATTAACAGCAATCAGCCCCAGCATTTT	CASSLPAPGEINSNQPQHF